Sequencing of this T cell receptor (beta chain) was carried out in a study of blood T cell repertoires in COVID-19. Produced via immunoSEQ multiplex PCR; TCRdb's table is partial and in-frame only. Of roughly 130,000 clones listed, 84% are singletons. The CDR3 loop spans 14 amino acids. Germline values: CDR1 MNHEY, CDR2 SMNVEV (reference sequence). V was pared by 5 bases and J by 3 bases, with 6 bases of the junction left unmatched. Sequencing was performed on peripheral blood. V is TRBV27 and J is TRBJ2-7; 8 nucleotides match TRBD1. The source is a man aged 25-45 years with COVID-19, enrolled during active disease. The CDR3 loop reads CASSPTGVSYEQYF. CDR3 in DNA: TGTGCCAGCAGTCCGACAGGGGTAAGCTACGAGCAGTACTTC.